The 23 T cell receptor beta chains below were found in one sample sequenced in a study of T cell clones after liver transplantation. Assay: immunoSEQ multiplex PCR; the TCRdb copy retains only in-frame clones and omits some. The data hold more than 70,000 clones, with approximately 87% observed a single time. The input for sequencing was CD4+ T cells from blood, taken at the 22-month timepoint. Receptor source: a human patient who received a liver transplant. Certain T cells may be donor cells from the graft.

This chain uses TRBV27 with TRBJ1-2; D is uncertain. Trimming took off 3 bases at V and 5 bases at J, with 10 bases between the two ends. Germline V gives CDR1 MNHEY, CDR2 SMNVEV (reference sequence). This CDR3 comprises 13 residues. CDR3 in amino acids: CASSFSQLYGYTF. The CDR3 DNA reads as TGTGCCAGCAGTTTCTCTCAACTGTATGGCTACACCTTC.

The chain recombines TRBV19 with TRBJ2-7; D may be TRBD1 (5 bases). The V end was cut by 7 bases, the J end by 2 bases, with 15 bases between. The germline CDR1 and CDR2 sequences are LNHDA and SQIVND (reference sequence). CDR3 size: 14 residues. The CDR3 protein is CASTVRQGPYEQYF. CDR3 sequence (DNA): TGTGCCAGTACCGTTAGGCAGGGTCCCTACGAGCAGTACTTC.

This clone was detected once. The chain combines TRBV30 with TRBJ1-1; D gene unclear. V lost 2 bases and J lost 3, with 13 bases in between. The CDR3 length is 14 residues. In germline, CDR1 is GTSNPN, CDR2 SVGIG (reference sequence). CDR3 residues: CAWSRAAGDTEAFF. The CDR3 DNA is TGTGCCTGGAGTCGGGCGGCTGGGGACACTGAAGCTTTCTTT.

V usage is TRBV28 and J usage is TRBJ1-2, with D maybe TRBD1 (5 bases). V shed 8 bases and J shed 4 bases, with 11 bases lying between them. The CDR3 runs 12 residues. Germline values: CDR1 MDHEN, CDR2 SYDVKM. CDR3 residues: CASREGSYGYTF. The CDR3 coding sequence is TGTGCCAGCCGAGAGGGGTCCTATGGCTACACCTTC.

The rearrangement uses TRBV6-1 and TRBJ2-4; 10 bases map to TRBD2. The junction had 7 bases not matched to a gene; V was cut back by 6 bases and J by 8 bases. From germline, CDR1 is MNHNS and CDR2 SASEGT. The CDR3 is 14 amino acids. CDR3 DNA: TGTGCCAGCAGAACCGGGACTAGCGCGGACATTCAGTACTTC. This gives the protein CASRTGTSADIQYF.

The V gene is TRBV4-3, the J gene TRBJ2-7; D not resolved. Per germline, CDR1 LGHNA and CDR2 YSLEER. Trimming shortened V by 1 base and J by 5 bases, and 15 bases separated the two germline ends. This CDR3 has 15 amino acids. This CDR3 is CASSQVVGSFDEQYF. For the CDR3, the DNA is TGCGCCAGCAGCCAAGTGGTGGGTAGCTTCGACGAGCAGTACTTC.

The genes are TRBV19 and TRBJ2-4; D could derive from TRBD1 or TRBD2 (6 bases each). The V end lost 5 bases, the J end lost 0 bases, and 14 bases lay between the germline ends. The germline V gene encodes CDR1 LNHDA and CDR2 SQIVND (reference sequence). This CDR3 has 16 amino acids. The CDR3 sequence is CASSDGGTLAKNIQYF. Here the CDR3 DNA reads TGTGCCAGTAGTGACGGCGGGACATTAGCCAAAAACATTCAGTACTTC. The variable domain in full, completed from reference TRBV19 and TRBJ2-4, reads DGGITQSPKYLFRKEGQNVTLSCEQNLNHDAMYWYRQDPGQGLRLIYYSQIVNDFQKGDIAEGYSVSREKKESFPLTVTSAQKNPTAFYLCASSDGGTLAKNIQYFGAGTRLSVL.

This rearrangement joins TRBV29-1 to TRBJ2-3; D might be TRBD1 (6 bases). Germline V gene data show CDR1 as SQVTM and CDR2 as ANQGSEA. Trimming removed 2 bases from V and 4 bases from J, with 13 bases in between. This CDR3 comprises 14 residues. For the CDR3, the DNA is TGCAGCGTTGAACCCACGGGACACCCAGATACGCAGTATTTT. Encoded protein: CSVEPTGHPDTQYF.

The rearrangement joins TRBV5-5 to TRBJ1-5, with a possible D match to TRBD1 (6 bases). This CDR3 has 14 residues. CDR1 and CDR2 from the germline V gene are SGHKS and YYEKEE (reference sequence). DNA for the CDR3: TGTGCTTCGGGCCCGGGGGCGCAAATTCAGCCCCAGCATTTT. Translation gives CASGPGAQIQPQHF. Drawing the rest from reference TRBV5-5 and TRBJ1-5, the complete variable domain is DAGVTQSPTHLIKTRGQQVTLRCSPISGHKSVSWYQQVLGQGPQFIFQYYEKEERGRGNFPDRFSARQFPNYSSELNVNALLLGDSALYLCASGPGAQIQPQHFGDGTRLSIL.

In DNA form, the CDR3 reads TGCGCCAGCAGCCAGGGCGGAGCTCTAGATACGCAGTATTTT. Amino acids: CASSQGGALDTQYF. The chain links TRBV4-3 to TRBJ2-3; D is ambiguous. The CDR3 has 14 amino acids. Germline V gene lookup returns CDR1 LGHNA and CDR2 YSLEER. The V end was cut by 3 bases, the J end by 5 bases, with 12 bases between.

This chain links TRBV2 with TRBJ2-3; D remains unclear. Germline CDR1 reads SNHLY; CDR2 reads FYNNEI. The ends were cut back, 6 bases at V and 2 bases at J, with 6 bases in the middle. The CDR3 has 12 residues. The CDR3 nucleotides are TGTGCCAGCAGGCCTAACACAGATACGCAGTATTTT. Translated: CASRPNTDTQYF.

The genes are TRBV5-6 and TRBJ1-5, with 8 bases that match TRBD1. The CDR3 has 16 residues. Germline trimming cut 5 bases from V and 0 bases from J; bases unmatched to any gene: 7. Germline V gene lookup returns CDR1 SGHDT and CDR2 YYEEEE. DNA for the CDR3: TGTGCCAGCAGTTCCGGACAGGGTTATAGCAATCAGCCCCAGCATTTT. Translated: CASSSGQGYSNQPQHF.

The rearrangement links TRBV7-6 to TRBJ1-4, with D perhaps TRBD1 (6 bases). The ends were cut back, 6 bases at V and 5 bases at J, with 13 bases in the middle. Germline V gene lookup returns CDR1 SGHVS and CDR2 FNYEAQ. There are 14 residues in the CDR3. The CDR3 nucleotides read TGTGCCAGCAGAAAGGACAGTCTGAATGAAAAACTGTTTTTT. Translation gives CASRKDSLNEKLFF.

This rearrangement joins TRBV18 to TRBJ1-4, with TRBD1 matching over 10 bases. The J segment lost 9 bases and the V segment lost 3 bases, leaving 10 bases of the junction unmatched. This CDR3 has 16 residues. The germline CDR1 and CDR2 sequences are KGHSH and LQKENI. DNA of the CDR3: TGTGCCAGCTCACCGGGAGGGGGACAGGGGAAGAAAAAACTGTTTTTT. It encodes CASSPGGGQGKKKLFF.

The rearrangement uses TRBV15 and TRBJ2-1; TRBD2 aligns across 7 bases. CDR1 is LNHNV, CDR2 YYDKDF, per germline (reference sequence). V lost 0 bases to trimming and J lost 7 bases; unmatched junction nucleotides: 9. The CDR3 is 16 residues long. The CDR3 DNA is TGTGCCACCAGCAGAGAACGGGCGGGAGTAAGTAATGAGCAGTTCTTC. Translated: CATSRERAGVSNEQFF.

This chain uses TRBV27 with TRBJ2-7; D is unresolved. V lost 8 bases and J 2 bases, leaving 16 bases between the germline ends. CDR1 and CDR2 from the germline V gene are MNHEY and SMNVEV (reference sequence). CDR3 size: 14 residues. In DNA form, the CDR3 reads TGTGCCAGCTCCTCTGGGGTAGGTGCCTACGAGCAGTACTTC. Translation gives CASSSGVGAYEQYF.

This clone showed up just a few times. The V and J genes are TRBV11-2 and TRBJ2-7; the D gene could be TRBD1 or TRBD2 (6 bases each). Germline V gene data show CDR1 as SGHAT and CDR2 as FQNNGV. The CDR3 consists of 16 residues. The V gene lost 6 bases and the J gene lost 5 bases, with 23 bases spanning the gap. CDR3 loop: CASSLRRGQTFDEQYF. The CDR3 DNA reads TGTGCCAGCAGTTTAAGACGGGGGCAGACGTTTGACGAGCAGTACTTC. Full variable domain (missing parts from reference TRBV11-2 and TRBJ2-7): EAGVAQSPRYKIIEKRQSVAFWCNPISGHATLYWYQQILGQGPKLLIQFQNNGVVDDSQLPKDRFSAERLKGVDSTLKIQPAKLEDSAVYLCASSLRRGQTFDEQYFGPGTRLTVT.

The chain combines TRBV19 with TRBJ2-2; no reliable D call. The CDR3 is 14 amino acids. CDR1 is LNHDA, CDR2 SQIVND, per germline (reference sequence). The V end was cut by 7 bases, the J end by 5 bases, with 14 bases between. CDR3 residues: CASKTSGPTGELFF. DNA of the CDR3: TGTGCCAGTAAAACGTCGGGTCCAACCGGGGAGCTGTTTTTT.

The CDR3 nucleotides read TGCGCCAGCAGCCCTCAGGGGGCTACCTACGAGCAGTACTTC. Translating it yields CASSPQGATYEQYF. V is TRBV5-1 and J is TRBJ2-7, with TRBD1 matching over 8 bases. The CDR3 has 14 residues. Germline V gene lookup returns CDR1 SGHRS and CDR2 YFSETQ. J was trimmed by 2 bases and V by 4 bases; bases with no gene match: 5.

This chain links TRBV6-1 with TRBJ2-5; the D call may be TRBD1 or TRBD2 (6 bases each). V shed 10 bases and J shed 7 bases, with 19 bases lying between them. Germline values: CDR1 MNHNS, CDR2 SASEGT. This CDR3 comprises 13 residues. CDR3: CATAGGRSATQYF. In nucleotides, the CDR3 is TGTGCCACCGCTGGGGGGCGTTCGGCGACCCAGTACTTC.

This clone has a handful of counts. The rearrangement uses TRBV29-1 and TRBJ1-1; possible D gene TRBD1, 6 bases. Trimming left V 4 bases short and J 1 base short, with 10 bases between. Germline V CDR1 and CDR2: SQVTM, ANQGSEA. The CDR3 is made up of 13 amino acids. The CDR3 reads CSVGGRGNTEAFF. The CDR3 DNA sequence: TGCAGCGTTGGGGGCAGGGGGAACACTGAAGCTTTCTTT.

The chain recombines TRBV28 with TRBJ2-7; 11 bases fit TRBD2. The junction had 6 bases not matched to a gene; V was cut back by 7 bases and J by 4 bases. The CDR3 runs 14 residues. CDR1 and CDR2 from the germline V gene are MDHEN and SYDVKM. The CDR3 here is CASITSGSRYEQYF. CDR3 coding DNA: TGTGCCAGCATAACTAGCGGGAGTAGGTACGAGCAGTACTTC.

This clone has a single count. The chain has TRBV16 and TRBJ1-2, with 7 bases aligning to TRBD1. The trim removed 1 base at V and 8 bases at J, leaving 13 bases unmatched. CDR3 length: 16 amino acids. Per germline, CDR1 KGHSY and CDR2 FQNENV. Here the CDR3 DNA reads TGTGCCAGCAGCCAATTTTTTTCTAGACAGGGAAAAGGCTACACCTTC. Encoded protein: CASSQFFSRQGKGYTF. Supplemented by reference TRBV16 and TRBJ1-2, the full variable domain reads GEEVAQTPKHLVRGEGQKAKLYCAPIKGHSYVFWYQQVLKNEFKFLISFQNENVFDETGMPKERFSAKCLPNSPCSLEIQATKLEDSAVYFCASSQFFSRQGKGYTFGSGTRLTVV.